This T cell receptor (beta chain) came from a study of beta chain features in type 1 diabetes. Overall study findings and caveats: PCR might preferentially amplify shorter templates, equally in patients and controls.

This CDR3 has 14 residues. The V gene lost 5 bases and the J gene lost 1 base, with 11 bases spanning the gap. Germline loops: CDR1 LNHDA, CDR2 SQIVND (reference sequence). As regards this clone: The antigen remains undetermined.

All of the isolated RNA was reverse transcribed, so expressed TCRB transcripts were sequenced. The assay was immunoSEQ multiplex PCR, and TCRdb's table has in-frame clones only and misses some. Among around 330,000 clones listed, 9.5% to 12% were seen once. The sequenced material came from naive CD4+ T cells from blood. This receptor was obtained from a woman younger than 45 in good health. V gene TRBV19 combines with J gene TRBJ1-1; D might be TRBD1 (5 bases). The CDR3 sequence is CASSVGHSNTEAFF. As DNA, the CDR3 is TGTGCCAGTAGTGTCGGACATTCGAACACTGAAGCTTTCTTT.